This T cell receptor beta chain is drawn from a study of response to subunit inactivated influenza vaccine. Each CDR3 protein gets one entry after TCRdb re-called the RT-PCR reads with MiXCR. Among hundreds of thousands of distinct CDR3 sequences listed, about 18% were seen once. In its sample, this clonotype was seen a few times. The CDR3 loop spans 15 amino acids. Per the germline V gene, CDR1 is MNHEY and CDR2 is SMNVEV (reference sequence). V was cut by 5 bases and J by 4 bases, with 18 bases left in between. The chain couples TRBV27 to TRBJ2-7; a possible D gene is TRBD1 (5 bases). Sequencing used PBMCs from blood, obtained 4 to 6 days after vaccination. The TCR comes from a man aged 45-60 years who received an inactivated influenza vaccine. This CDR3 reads CASSPTGWTEYEQYF. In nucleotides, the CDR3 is TGTGCCAGCAGTCCTACAGGCTGGACGGAGTACGAGCAGTACTTC.